Shown below are 15 T cell receptor beta chains from a single sample sequenced in a study of memory CD4+ T cells and cytomegalovirus serostatus. The sort gate was single viable CD3+CD4+CD8-CD45RO+ cells for memory CD4+ T cells. Generated by immunoSEQ multiplex PCR, the TCRdb table keeps only in-frame clones and is missing some. The data contain approximately 63,000 clones, about 78% of them singletons. Sequenced sample: memory CD4+ T cells from blood. These receptor sequences come from an adult in good health and CMV-seronegative. Some clones in this sample may be carry-over from other donors' samples.

The chain combines TRBV6-5 with TRBJ1-4; D is possibly TRBD1 (6 bases). Germline V gene lookup returns CDR1 MNHEY and CDR2 SVGAGI. V was trimmed by 6 bases and J by 3 bases, leaving 14 bases between them. CDR3 length: 15 residues. The CDR3 DNA reads as TGTGCCAGCAGCTGGGGGGGGCTGGCTAATGAAAAACTGTTTTTT. This codes for CASSWGGLANEKLFF.

The chain links TRBV5-1 to TRBJ1-1; tentative D call: TRBD1 (5 bases). Per germline, CDR1 SGHRS and CDR2 YFSETQ. Trimming cost V 0 bases and J 0 bases, with 9 bases left between them. The CDR3 sequence is 15 residues long. The CDR3 region has the DNA TGCGCCAGCAGCTTGGAGGGACCCATGAACACTGAAGCTTTCTTT. Translated: CASSLEGPMNTEAFF.

The gene calls are TRBV5-8 and TRBJ2-7; no clear D gene. V was pared by 1 base and J by 5 bases, with 7 bases between. This CDR3 comprises 12 residues. The germline gives CDR1 SGHTS, CDR2 YDEGEE. The CDR3 loop reads CASSLWAHEQYF. CDR3 bases: TGTGCCAGCAGCTTGTGGGCCCACGAGCAGTACTTC.

This clone appeared once. V gene TRBV7-2 combines with J gene TRBJ2-1; 12 nucleotides line up with TRBD2. Germline values: CDR1 SGHTA, CDR2 FQGNSA. After removal of 4 bases from V and 0 bases from J, the junction contained 4 bases not matched to a gene. The CDR3 covers 17 residues. CDR3 sequence (DNA): TGTGCCAGCAGCTCTGGACTAGCGGGGAGCTCCTACAATGAGCAGTTCTTC. Its translation is CASSSGLAGSSYNEQFF.

The V call is TRBV10-3, the J call TRBJ2-3, with 7 bases identical to TRBD2. The CDR3 is 18 residues long. Germline V CDR1 and CDR2: ENHRY, SYGVKD. The V segment lost 9 bases and the J segment 2 bases; nucleotides outside the gene matches: 20. Here the CDR3 reads CAISSVEVVAGFTDTQYF. Here the CDR3 DNA reads TGTGCCATATCGAGCGTAGAGGTCGTAGCGGGTTTCACAGATACGCAGTATTTT.

V is TRBV11-2 and J is TRBJ2-1, with 12 nucleotides matching TRBD2. The CDR3 covers 16 residues. V was clipped by 0 bases and J by 8 bases; unmatched bases: 5. CDR1 SGHAT and CDR2 FQNNGV come from the germline V gene. CDR3 amino acids: CASSLEGLAGFDEQFF. CDR3 nucleotide sequence: TGTGCCAGCAGCTTAGAAGGACTAGCGGGATTCGATGAGCAGTTCTTC.

This rearrangement joins TRBV5-1 to TRBJ1-1; D ambiguous. Germline V CDR1 and CDR2: SGHRS, YFSETQ. The CDR3 is made up of 13 amino acids. V was pared by 2 bases and J by 11 bases, with 16 bases between. The CDR3 loop is CASSLVEGGWAFF. CDR3 nucleotides: TGCGCCAGCAGCTTAGTGGAGGGAGGTTGGGCTTTCTTT.

The chain is built from TRBV27 and TRBJ2-1; 8 positions agree with TRBD2. V lost 2 bases and J lost 0; bases outside the gene matches: 3. The CDR3 is 16 amino acids. From germline, CDR1 is MNHEY and CDR2 SMNVEV (reference sequence). The CDR3 DNA follows: TGTGCCAGCAGTTTACCGGGGGGGAGCTCCTACAATGAGCAGTTCTTC. This encodes CASSLPGGSSYNEQFF.

V gene TRBV7-2 combines with J gene TRBJ1-2; D ambiguous. The CDR3 runs 15 residues. The germline gives CDR1 SGHTA, CDR2 FQGNSA. V lost 5 bases and J 3 bases, leaving 16 bases between the germline ends. In DNA form, the CDR3 reads TGTGCCAGCAGCCCCAAAAAACTCCGGGACTATGGCTACACCTTC. Translated: CASSPKKLRDYGYTF. The entire variable domain, with the rest obtained from reference TRBV7-2 and TRBJ1-2, is as follows: GAGVSQSPSNKVTEKGKDVELRCDPISGHTALYWYRQSLGQGLEFLIYFQGNSAPDKSGLPSDRFSAERTGGSVSTLTIQRTQQEDSAVYLCASSPKKLRDYGYTFGSGTRLTVV.

V is TRBV7-9 and J is TRBJ2-2, with 8 nucleotides matching TRBD1. The CDR3 is 15 amino acids. Trimming removed 5 bases from V and 1 base from J; junction bases left unmatched: 3. Germline V gene sequence: CDR1 SEHNR, CDR2 FQNEAQ (reference sequence). CDR3 DNA: TGTGCCAGCAGCGCGGGACAGGTGAACACCGGGGAGCTGTTTTTT. This encodes CASSAGQVNTGELFF.

This clone appeared once. The CDR3 DNA sequence: TGTGCCAGCAGCTCTGATTGGCGGGACTACGAGCAGTACTTC. Translated: CASSSDWRDYEQYF. The rearrangement uses TRBV7-6 and TRBJ2-7; tentatively, D is TRBD2 (6 bases). The CDR3 totals 14 residues. Germline assignment: CDR1 SGHVS and CDR2 FNYEAQ. V was trimmed by 4 bases and J by 3 bases, leaving 13 bases between them. Full variable domain (outside the CDR3, taken from reference TRBV7-6 and TRBJ2-7): GAGVSQSPRYKVTKRGQDVALRCDPISGHVSLYWYRQALGQGPEFLTYFNYEAQQDKSGLPNDRFSAERPEGSISTLTIQRTEQRDSAMYRCASSSDWRDYEQYFGPGTRLTVT.

V gene TRBV5-1 combines with J gene TRBJ1-3; 8 bases match TRBD1. Per germline, CDR1 SGHRS and CDR2 YFSETQ. V was clipped by 0 bases and J by 8 bases; unmatched bases: 4. The CDR3 loop spans 14 amino acids. Written as DNA, the CDR3 is TGCGCCAGCAGCTTGGAGCAGGGGGCGGACACCATATATTTT. It yields the protein CASSLEQGADTIYF.

The chain has TRBV5-6 and TRBJ2-7, with D perhaps matching TRBD1 or TRBD2 (6 bases each). V was cut by 0 bases and J by 6 bases, with 16 bases left in between. Germline CDR1 SGHDT, CDR2 YYEEEE. The CDR3 length is 15 residues. DNA of the CDR3: TGTGCCAGCAGCTTGGGGCCCCTACAGGGAGGCGAGCAGTACTTC. This codes for CASSLGPLQGGEQYF.

V and J are TRBV7-3 and TRBJ2-1; D possibly corresponds to TRBD2 (5 bases). Trimming pared 2 bases from V and 5 bases from J, leaving 7 bases between. This CDR3 region has 13 residues. Germline V CDR1 and CDR2: SGHTA, FQGTGA. CDR3 in DNA: TGTGCCAGCAGCTTAGGGAGCGACAATGAGCAGTTCTTC. Its translation: CASSLGSDNEQFF.

The chain uses TRBV7-2 and TRBJ1-2; D possibly corresponds to TRBD1 (5 bases). Trimming stripped 5 bases from V and 9 bases from J, with 22 bases between. The germline V gene has CDR1 SGHTA and CDR2 FQGNSA. There are 15 residues in the CDR3. The CDR3 sequence is CASSPGGSRFQSYTF. The CDR3 DNA follows: TGTGCCAGCAGCCCGGGGGGTTCCCGCTTTCAAAGCTACACCTTC.